This TCR beta chain came from a study of control samples from healthy donors and cancer patients. The CDR3 is made up of 14 amino acids. The germline V gene has CDR1 MGHDK and CDR2 SYGVNS. Trimming at V came to 4 bases and at J to 5 bases, leaving 4 bases not matched to a gene. Generated by immunoSEQ multiplex PCR, the TCRdb table keeps only in-frame clones and is missing some. Altogether around 110,000 clones are present, 93% being singletons, with the ten largest covering roughly 2.6%. The V and J genes are TRBV25-1 and TRBJ1-4; 7 nucleotides match TRBD1. The sequence was obtained from a man in his thirties or forties in good health. The sample comprised blood. The CDR3 region has the DNA TGTGCCAGCAGTGGCGGACAGGAGAATGAAAAACTGTTTTTT. Translated, it gives CASSGGQENEKLFF.